The present TCR beta chain was sequenced within a study of cytomegalovirus exposure and HLA in healthy donors. As regards this clone: Its antigen remains unidentified.

CDR3 size: 15 residues. CDR1 SGHVS and CDR2 FQNEAQ come from the germline V gene. V trimming: 3 bases; J trimming: 1 base; junction bases outside the gene matches: 2. PCR employed 60 Vbeta and 13 Jbeta primers. The repertoire was sequenced with immunoSEQ multiplex PCR; TCRdb's copy has only in-frame clones and lacks some. Of about 120,000 clones in the sample, around 76% are singletons; the top ten hold 30%. Points from the study as a whole: Analysis performed later found more than 15,000 TCR beta sequences associated with HLA alleles at 0.05 false discovery rate.

The chain uses TRBV7-8 and TRBJ1-1, with TRBD1 identical over 10 bases. Input material: PBMCs. The clonotype was recovered from a man aged 55 to 70 in good health and CMV-seropositive. In DNA, the CDR3 is TGTGCCAGCAGCTTGGGGACAGGGGCGAACACTGAAGCTTTCTTT. Its translation: CASSLGTGANTEAFF.